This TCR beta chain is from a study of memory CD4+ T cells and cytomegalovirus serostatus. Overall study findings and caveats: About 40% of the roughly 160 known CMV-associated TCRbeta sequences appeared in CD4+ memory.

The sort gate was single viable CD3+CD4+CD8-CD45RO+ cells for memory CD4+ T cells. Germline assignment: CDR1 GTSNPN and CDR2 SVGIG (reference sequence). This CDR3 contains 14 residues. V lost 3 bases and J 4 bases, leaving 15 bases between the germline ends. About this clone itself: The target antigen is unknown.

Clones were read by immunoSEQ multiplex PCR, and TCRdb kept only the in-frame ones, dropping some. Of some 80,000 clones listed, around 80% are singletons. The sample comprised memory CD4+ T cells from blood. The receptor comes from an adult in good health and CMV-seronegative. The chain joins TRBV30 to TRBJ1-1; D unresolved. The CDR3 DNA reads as TGTGCCTGGAGCGGCTCCCTAGTAGGCACTGAAGCTTTCTTT. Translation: CAWSGSLVGTEAFF. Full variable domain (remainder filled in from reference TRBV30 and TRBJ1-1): SQTIHQWPATLVQPVGSPLSLECTVEGTSNPNLYWYRQAAGRGLQLLFYSVGIGQISSEVPQNLSASRPQDRQFILSSKKLLLSDSGFYLCAWSGSLVGTEAFFGQGTRLTVV.